Below are 30 T cell receptor beta chains sequenced from a single sample in a study of blood T cell repertoires in COVID-19 (dated by TCRdb to about 2020). The library was prepared using the immunoSEQ multiplex PCR assay. TCRdb's version of the immuneACCESS table is confined to in-frame rearrangements and falls short of the full clone set. An unresolved V gene accounts for under half of the shortfall where checked; the remainder is of unknown origin. For this sample there are hundreds of thousands of clones; 88% appear just once. The leading ten clones occupy about 1.4% of the sample. The sequencing input was PBMCs or T cells enriched from blood (not recorded which). These TCRs come from a young woman who had been exposed to COVID-19.

The chain links TRBV6-2 or TRBV6-3 to TRBJ2-7; D is unresolved. This CDR3 is 15 amino acids long. The germline V gene has CDR1 MNHEY and CDR2 SVGEGT. Trimming left V 2 bases short and J 0 bases short, with 11 bases between. This CDR3 is CASSYSSAVSYEQYF. Written as DNA, the CDR3 is TGTGCCAGCAGTTACAGTTCGGCGGTCTCCTACGAGCAGTACTTC.

This chain connects TRBV7-2 to TRBJ2-2; a possible D gene is TRBD1 (5 bases). The CDR3 contains 15 residues. V lost 2 bases and J 4 bases, leaving 11 bases between the germline ends. CDR1 is SGHTA, CDR2 FQGNSA, per germline. DNA of the CDR3: TGTGCCAGCAGCTTAAGTGTTCAGGGCACCGGGGAGCTGTTTTTT. Translating it yields CASSLSVQGTGELFF.

The V and J genes are TRBV7-2 and TRBJ2-7, with 15 bases aligning to TRBD2. CDR1 SGHTA and CDR2 FQGNSA come from the germline V gene. J was trimmed by 11 bases and V by 1 base; bases with no gene match: 9. CDR3 length: 16 residues. The DNA of the CDR3 is TGTGCCAGCAGCTTAGTACCGGGACTAGCGGGGGGTAACAAGTACTTC. Translated, it gives CASSLVPGLAGGNKYF.

The CDR3 DNA sequence: TGTGCCAGCAGCTTGGGACGCGGGGGGGGCATGTCTGGAAACACCATATATTTT. This encodes CASSLGRGGGMSGNTIYF. This rearrangement joins TRBV5-4 to TRBJ1-3, with D perhaps TRBD1 (6 bases). Germline V lookup: CDR1 SGHNT, CDR2 YYREEE (reference sequence). The CDR3 runs 18 residues. The V end lost 0 bases, the J end lost 1 base, and 17 bases lay between the germline ends.

The chain uses TRBV5-4 and TRBJ1-2; TRBD1 agrees at 10 bases. CDR1 and CDR2 from the germline V gene are SGHNT and YYREEE (reference sequence). The CDR3 consists of 14 residues. Trimming at V came to 0 bases and at J to 7 bases, leaving 3 bases not matched to a gene. The CDR3 here is CASSLAGDRGGYTF. The CDR3 bases are TGTGCCAGCAGCTTGGCAGGGGACAGGGGTGGCTACACCTTC.

Written as DNA, the CDR3 is TGTGCCACCAGTGACCCCCGGGACAGCCTCAATGAGCAGTTCTTC. As protein: CATSDPRDSLNEQFF. The V and J genes are TRBV24-1 and TRBJ2-1; 7 bases are a match to TRBD1. Germline V CDR1 and CDR2: KGHDR, SFDVKD. This CDR3 contains 15 residues. Losses at the gene ends were 4 bases for V and 6 bases for J; bases not matched to a gene: 8.

V usage is TRBV15 and J usage is TRBJ2-2; D is unclear. V lost 5 bases, J lost 6 bases, and 4 bases lay in between. Germline V CDR1 and CDR2: LNHNV, YYDKDF (reference sequence). This CDR3 has 11 residues. CDR3 in amino acids: CATSGSGELFF. The CDR3 nucleotides read TGTGCCACCAGCGGCTCCGGGGAGCTGTTTTTT.

The J gene is TRBJ1-6, the V gene TRBV21-1; the table's D call TRBD1 went unverified against the DNA. TRBV21-1 is noted as a pseudogene. The CDR3 is made up of 16 amino acids. The CDR3 sequence is CASSKDSQGFRSPLHF. The CDR3, as DNA: TGTGCCAGCAGCAAAGATTCTCAGGGTTTCCGGTCACCCCTCCACTTT.

This clone was observed a few times. The chain has TRBV28 and TRBJ2-7; D is possibly TRBD1 (6 bases). Trimming removed 3 bases at V and 5 bases at J, with 20 bases between. The CDR3 has 16 residues. CDR1 and CDR2 (germline): MDHEN, SYDVKM. The CDR3 region is CASSFSLQGFAHEQYF. CDR3 DNA: TGTGCCAGCAGTTTCAGCCTACAGGGTTTCGCCCACGAGCAGTACTTC. The variable domain in full, completed from reference TRBV28 and TRBJ2-7, reads DVKVTQSSRYLVKRTGEKVFLECVQDMDHENMFWYRQDPGLGLRLIYFSYDVKMKEKGDIPEGYSVSREKKERFSLILESASTNQTSMYLCASSFSLQGFAHEQYFGPGTRLTVT.

V usage is TRBV25-1 and J usage is TRBJ2-7, with D uncertain. V lost 4 bases and J lost 4, with 2 bases in between. CDR1 MGHDK and CDR2 SYGVNS come from the germline V gene. CDR3 size: 10 residues. The CDR3 DNA reads TGTGCCAGCAGTGCTTACGAGCAGTACTTC. This translates into CASSAYEQYF.

The chain recombines TRBV18 with TRBJ2-1; 12 bases are a match to TRBD2. The trim removed 8 bases at V and 3 bases at J, leaving 8 bases unmatched. Germline V gene data show CDR1 as KGHSH and CDR2 as LQKENI. The CDR3 runs 16 residues. This CDR3 is CASGPSGGAFYNEQFF. In nucleotides, the CDR3 is TGTGCCAGCGGTCCTAGCGGGGGGGCCTTCTACAATGAGCAGTTCTTC.

This rearrangement joins TRBV3-1 (or the pseudogene TRBV3-2) to TRBJ1-6; D might be TRBD1 (5 bases). The V gene's germline CDR1 is LGHDT and CDR2 YNNKEL (reference sequence). V was pared by 1 base and J by 6 bases, with 10 bases between. The CDR3 length is 15 residues. The CDR3 nucleotides read TGTGCCAGCAGCCAAGGGACACCCATTAATTCACCCCTCCACTTT. Translating gives CASSQGTPINSPLHF.

The chain combines TRBV6-2 or TRBV6-3 with TRBJ2-5; D call uncertain. The CDR3 runs to 13 residues. Germline V gene lookup returns CDR1 MNHEY and CDR2 SVGEGT. V lost 3 bases to trimming and J lost 5 bases, with 10 bases between them. CDR3 DNA: TGTGCCAGCAGTTATTACGTTGAGGAGACCCAGTACTTC. Translated, it gives CASSYYVEETQYF.

The rearrangement links TRBV6-1 to TRBJ1-5, with 12 bases that match TRBD1. Trimming took 4 bases from V and 3 from J; bases not matched to a gene: 7. The CDR3 totals 17 residues. CDR1 is MNHNS and CDR2 is SASEGT in the germline V gene. The CDR3 loop reads CASSAGQGARVNQPQHF. CDR3 DNA sequence: TGTGCCAGCAGTGCGGGACAGGGGGCTCGCGTCAATCAGCCCCAGCATTTT.

This clone has only a few counts. This sequence joins TRBV6-4 and TRBJ1-1; TRBD1 matches 9 bases. The germline gives CDR1 MRHNA, CDR2 SNTAGT. Germline trimming cut 6 bases from V and 1 base from J; bases unmatched to any gene: 9. The CDR3 consists of 16 residues. This CDR3 is CASSVYWGQGNTEAFF. CDR3 coding DNA: TGTGCCAGCAGCGTTTATTGGGGACAGGGGAACACTGAAGCTTTCTTT.

The J gene is TRBJ1-4, the V gene TRBV7-2; 11 bases are shared with TRBD1. This CDR3 spans 15 amino acids. Germline CDR1 SGHTA, CDR2 FQGNSA. V was clipped by 5 bases and J by 7 bases; unmatched bases: 6. The CDR3 reads CASSRTGTGGEKLFF. In nucleotides, the CDR3 is TGTGCCAGCAGCCGGACCGGGACAGGGGGTGAAAAACTGTTTTTT.

The chain links TRBV5-6 to TRBJ1-4; tentative D call: TRBD1 (6 bases). This CDR3 contains 14 residues. The germline V and J ends were trimmed by 6 bases and 4 bases, with 13 bases remaining between them. Germline CDR1 reads SGHDT; CDR2 reads YYEEEE. The CDR3 region is CASNQGQLNEKLFF. CDR3 in DNA: TGTGCCAGCAACCAGGGGCAACTTAATGAAAAACTGTTTTTT.

V usage is TRBV27 and J usage is TRBJ2-7; 7 nucleotides agree with TRBD1. Germline CDR1 MNHEY, CDR2 SMNVEV (reference sequence). The V segment lost 5 bases and the J segment 6 bases; nucleotides outside the gene matches: 4. This CDR3 contains 12 residues. This CDR3 is CASSKTGSEQYF. CDR3 coding DNA: TGTGCCAGCAGTAAGACAGGGTCCGAGCAGTACTTC.

CDR3 sequence reads: CASSLVGTASTDTQYF. The CDR3 DNA is TGTGCCAGCAGCTTAGTCGGGACAGCTAGCACAGATACGCAGTATTTT. The chain couples TRBV7-3 to TRBJ2-3; TRBD1 matches 7 bases. Trimming took 2 bases from V and 0 from J; bases not matched to a gene: 5. The CDR3 extends over 16 amino acids. Germline-derived CDR1 and CDR2 are SGHTA and FQGTGA.

This chain uses TRBV3-1 (or the pseudogene TRBV3-2) with TRBJ1-2, with D maybe TRBD1 (6 bases). Looked up from germline, CDR1 is LGHDT and CDR2 is YNNKEL (reference sequence). Trimming pared 6 bases from V and 1 base from J, leaving 9 bases between. The CDR3 sequence is 13 residues long. CDR3 sequence: CASRPDSNYGYTF. CDR3 DNA: TGTGCCAGCAGACCGGACAGTAACTATGGCTACACCTTC.

This rearrangement joins TRBV5-5 to TRBJ1-5; D uncertain. This CDR3 spans 19 amino acids. Per germline, CDR1 SGHKS and CDR2 YYEKEE (reference sequence). V was shortened by 3 bases and J by 4 bases, with 26 bases between the two germline ends. CDR3 coding DNA: TGTGCCAGCAGCTCCCCCCGATGGCATTTTACCCAAGATAATCAGCCCCAGCATTTT. This encodes CASSSPRWHFTQDNQPQHF.

The chain joins TRBV4-1 to TRBJ2-7; TRBD1 is a possible D gene (6 bases). CDR1 and CDR2 from the germline V gene are MGHRA and YSYEKL. The CDR3 totals 14 residues. Trimming cost V 0 bases and J 3 bases, with 9 bases left between them. In nucleotides, the CDR3 is TGCGCCAGCAGCCAAGAAGACAGGCTCTACGAGCAGTACTTC. This encodes CASSQEDRLYEQYF.

V gene TRBV19 combines with J gene TRBJ1-4, with 8 bases matching TRBD1. The length of the CDR3 is 13 residues. Germline CDR1 LNHDA, CDR2 SQIVND (reference sequence). Trimming took 8 bases from V and 8 from J; bases not matched to a gene: 7. CDR3 bases: TGTGCCAGTGCCCAGGGGGCCTGGGAAAAACTGTTTTTT. This sequence encodes CASAQGAWEKLFF. The full variable domain, its missing parts supplied by reference TRBV19 and TRBJ1-4, is DGGITQSPKYLFRKEGQNVTLSCEQNLNHDAMYWYRQDPGQGLRLIYYSQIVNDFQKGDIAEGYSVSREKKESFPLTVTSAQKNPTAFYLCASAQGAWEKLFFGSGTQLSVL.

V and J are TRBV18 and TRBJ1-6; D call uncertain. The germline V gene has CDR1 KGHSH and CDR2 LQKENI. This CDR3 region has 15 residues. Trimming pared 3 bases from V and 6 bases from J, leaving 12 bases between. Here the CDR3 reads CASSPLDKFNSPLHF. CDR3 DNA: TGTGCCAGCTCACCCCTTGACAAGTTTAATTCACCCCTCCACTTT.

The chain carries TRBV5-1 and TRBJ1-1; no definite D call. Germline-derived CDR1 and CDR2 are SGHRS and YFSETQ. CDR3 size: 13 residues. V lost 3 bases and J 1 base, leaving 7 bases between the germline ends. Written as DNA, the CDR3 is TGCGCCAGCAGCTGGAGCGGGAACACTGAAGCTTTCTTT. Translation: CASSWSGNTEAFF.

The V and J genes are TRBV4-2 and TRBJ2-7, with 11 positions matching TRBD2. V lost 1 base and J lost 2; bases outside the gene matches: 1. Germline V gives CDR1 LGHNA, CDR2 YNFKEQ. The CDR3 consists of 15 residues. CDR3 coding DNA: TGTGCCAGCAGCCAAGCTAGCGGGGGGACCTACGAGCAGTACTTC. Translation gives CASSQASGGTYEQYF.

This chain joins TRBV18 and TRBJ1-5; no definite D call. Germline loops: CDR1 KGHSH, CDR2 LQKENI. Trimming pared 2 bases from V and 6 bases from J, leaving 8 bases between. CDR3 size: 13 residues. The CDR3 region is CASSPTLGQPQHF. For the CDR3, the DNA is TGTGCCAGCTCACCAACTCTAGGTCAGCCCCAGCATTTT.

This chain links TRBV7-2 with TRBJ2-2; no clear D. V shed 2 bases and J shed 1 base, with 5 bases lying between them. CDR1 and CDR2 from the germline V gene are SGHTA and FQGNSA. The CDR3 spans 14 residues. CDR3: CASSLYRNTGELFF. In nucleotides, the CDR3 is TGTGCCAGCAGCTTATACAGGAACACCGGGGAGCTGTTTTTT.

The chain uses TRBV9 and TRBJ2-1; TRBD2 might be the D (5 bases). The V gene lost 0 bases and the J gene lost 6 bases, with 16 bases spanning the gap. The CDR3 is 16 residues long. Per germline, CDR1 SGDLS and CDR2 YYNGEE. The CDR3 region has the DNA TGTGCCAGCAGCGTAGCGCGGCGGGCGACCTTCAATGAGCAGTTCTTC. The encoded protein is CASSVARRATFNEQFF.

V is TRBV4-2 and J is TRBJ2-7; 7 nucleotides match TRBD2. The CDR3 is 19 residues long. Germline V CDR1 and CDR2: LGHNA, YNFKEQ. Losses at the gene ends were 4 bases for V and 0 bases for J; bases not matched to a gene: 18. CDR3: CASSPLTPEARTSSYEQYF. CDR3 bases: TGTGCCAGCAGCCCGCTAACCCCCGAGGCCCGGACTAGCTCCTACGAGCAGTACTTC.